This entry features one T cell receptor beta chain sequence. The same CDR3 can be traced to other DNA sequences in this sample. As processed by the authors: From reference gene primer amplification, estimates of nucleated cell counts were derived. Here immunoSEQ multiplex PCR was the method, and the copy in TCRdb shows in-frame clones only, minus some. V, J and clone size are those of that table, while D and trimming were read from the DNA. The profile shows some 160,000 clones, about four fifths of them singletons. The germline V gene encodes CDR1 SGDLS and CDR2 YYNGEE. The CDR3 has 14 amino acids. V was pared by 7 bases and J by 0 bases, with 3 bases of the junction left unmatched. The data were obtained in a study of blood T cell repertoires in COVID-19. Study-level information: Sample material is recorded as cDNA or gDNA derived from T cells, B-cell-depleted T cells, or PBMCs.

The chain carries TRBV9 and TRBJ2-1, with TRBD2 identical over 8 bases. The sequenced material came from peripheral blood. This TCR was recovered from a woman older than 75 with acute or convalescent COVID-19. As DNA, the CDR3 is TGTGCCAGCTCGAGCGGGAGCTCCTACAATGAGCAGTTCTTC. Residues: CASSSGSSYNEQFF.